The 5 T cell receptor beta chains below all came from one sample that was sequenced in a study of siplizumab effects on memory and regulatory T cells. Data came from immunoSEQ multiplex PCR; TCRdb stores just in-frame clones and leaves some out. The top ten clones hold roughly 1.4% of a sample with approximately 82,000 clones, approximately 88% of them seen once. Sequences were obtained from Tregs sorted from blood. The receptor set was obtained from a human donor in good health.

The chain is built from TRBV2 and TRBJ1-2; TRBD1 might be the D (5 bases). The CDR3 spans 11 residues. Germline V gene data show CDR1 as SNHLY and CDR2 as FYNNEI. V lost 4 bases, J lost 13 bases, and 13 bases lay in between. This CDR3 reads CASSGDGAGTF. The CDR3 DNA follows: TGTGCCAGCAGTGGGGACGGCGCCGGCACCTTC. Together with reference TRBV2 and TRBJ1-2, the CDR3 gives the full variable domain: EPEVTQTPSHQVTQMGQEVILRCVPISNHLYFYWYRQILGQKVEFLVSFYNNEISEKSEIFDDQFSVERPDGSNFTLKIRSTKLEDSAMYFCASSGDGAGTFGSGTRLTVV.

The chain employs TRBV30 and TRBJ2-7; the D call may be TRBD1 or TRBD2 (6 bases each). Per the germline V gene, CDR1 is GTSNPN and CDR2 is SVGIG (reference sequence). The CDR3 consists of 13 residues. V lost 4 bases, J lost 0 bases, and 10 bases lay in between. The CDR3 loop reads CAWIRGASYEQYF. The CDR3 DNA is TGTGCCTGGATTAGGGGGGCCTCCTACGAGCAGTACTTC.

The chain couples TRBV10-3 to TRBJ2-5; 7 nucleotides match TRBD1. The trim removed 5 bases at V and 1 base at J, leaving 7 bases unmatched. CDR1 and CDR2 (germline): ENHRY, SYGVKD. The CDR3 is 15 residues long. CDR3 region: CAISPGGAVQETQYF. The DNA of the CDR3 is TGTGCCATCAGTCCAGGGGGTGCAGTCCAAGAGACCCAGTACTTC.

V is TRBV6-1 and J is TRBJ1-2; D is undetermined. Trimming took 1 base from V and 4 from J, leaving 10 bases between them. From germline, CDR1 is MNHNS and CDR2 SASEGT. This CDR3 has 14 amino acids. The CDR3 region is CASSEGAVLYGYTF. The CDR3 DNA reads as TGTGCCAGCAGTGAAGGGGCAGTCCTCTATGGCTACACCTTC.

The chain is built from TRBV7-2 and TRBJ2-7; 11 bases fit TRBD1. The trim removed 5 bases at V and 2 bases at J, leaving 5 bases unmatched. Germline V gives CDR1 SGHTA, CDR2 FQGNSA. This CDR3 is built from 15 residues. The chain's CDR3 is CASSMDRGPPYEQYF. In DNA form, the CDR3 reads TGTGCCAGCAGCATGGACAGGGGGCCCCCCTACGAGCAGTACTTC.